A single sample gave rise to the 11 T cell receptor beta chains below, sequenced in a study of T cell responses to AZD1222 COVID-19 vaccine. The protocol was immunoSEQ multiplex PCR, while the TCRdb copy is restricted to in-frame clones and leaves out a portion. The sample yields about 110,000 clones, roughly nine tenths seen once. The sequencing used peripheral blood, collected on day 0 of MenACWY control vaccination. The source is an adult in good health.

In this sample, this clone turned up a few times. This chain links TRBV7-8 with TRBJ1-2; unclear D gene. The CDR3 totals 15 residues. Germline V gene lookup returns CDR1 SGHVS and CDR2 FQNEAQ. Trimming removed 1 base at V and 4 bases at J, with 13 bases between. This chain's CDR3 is CASSLVSGWIYGYTF. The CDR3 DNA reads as TGTGCCAGCAGCTTAGTTTCGGGTTGGATCTATGGCTACACCTTC.

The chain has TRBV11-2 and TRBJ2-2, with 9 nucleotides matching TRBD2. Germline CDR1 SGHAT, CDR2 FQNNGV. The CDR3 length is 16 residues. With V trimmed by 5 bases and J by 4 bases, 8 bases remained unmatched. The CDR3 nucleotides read TGTGCCAGCAGCCGGGCGGCGGGGGGGACCACCGGGGAGCTGTTTTTT. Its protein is CASSRAAGGTTGELFF.

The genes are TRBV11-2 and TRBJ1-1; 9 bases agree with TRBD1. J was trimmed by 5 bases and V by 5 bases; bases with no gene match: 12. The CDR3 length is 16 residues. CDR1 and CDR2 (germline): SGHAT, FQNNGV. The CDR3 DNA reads TGTGCCAGCAGCCCCGGGACAGGGAATGTAGGGACTGAAGCTTTCTTT. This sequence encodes CASSPGTGNVGTEAFF.

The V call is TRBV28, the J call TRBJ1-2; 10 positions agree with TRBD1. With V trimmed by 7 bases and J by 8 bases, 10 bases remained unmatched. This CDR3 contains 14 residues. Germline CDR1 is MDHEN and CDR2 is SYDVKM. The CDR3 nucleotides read TGTGCCAGCACTCGACAGGGGGCCTTCGGGGGCTACACCTTC. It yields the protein CASTRQGAFGGYTF.

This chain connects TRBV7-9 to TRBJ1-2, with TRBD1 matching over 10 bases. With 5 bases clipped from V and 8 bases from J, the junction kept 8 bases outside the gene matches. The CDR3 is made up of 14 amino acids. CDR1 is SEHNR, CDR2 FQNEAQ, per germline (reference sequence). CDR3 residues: CASSVSGTGEGYTF. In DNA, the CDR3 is TGTGCCAGCAGCGTGTCTGGGACAGGGGAAGGCTACACCTTC.

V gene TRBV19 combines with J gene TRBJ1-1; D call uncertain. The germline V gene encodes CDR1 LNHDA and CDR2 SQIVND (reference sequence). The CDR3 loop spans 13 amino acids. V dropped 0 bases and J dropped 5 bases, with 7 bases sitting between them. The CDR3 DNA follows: TGTGCCAGTAGTATAGAGGGTCTAACTGAAGCTTTCTTT. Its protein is CASSIEGLTEAFF.

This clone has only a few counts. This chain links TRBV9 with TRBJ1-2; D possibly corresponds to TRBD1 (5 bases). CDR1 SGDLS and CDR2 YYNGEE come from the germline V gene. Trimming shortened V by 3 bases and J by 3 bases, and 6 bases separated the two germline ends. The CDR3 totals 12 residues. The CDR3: CASSGGYYGYTF. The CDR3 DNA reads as TGTGCCAGCAGCGGGGGCTACTATGGCTACACCTTC.

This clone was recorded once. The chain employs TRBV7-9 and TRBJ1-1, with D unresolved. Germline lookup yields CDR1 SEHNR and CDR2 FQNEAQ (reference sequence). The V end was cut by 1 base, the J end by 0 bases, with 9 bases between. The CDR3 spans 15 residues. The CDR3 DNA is TGTGCCAGCAGCTTAGTGGCCAGGATGAACACTGAAGCTTTCTTT. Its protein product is CASSLVARMNTEAFF.

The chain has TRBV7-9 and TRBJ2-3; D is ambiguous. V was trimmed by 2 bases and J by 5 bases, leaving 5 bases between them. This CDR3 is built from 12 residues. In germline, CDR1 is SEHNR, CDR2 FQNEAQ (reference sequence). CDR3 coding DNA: TGTGCCAGCAGCTTACGGATAGATACGCAGTATTTT. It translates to CASSLRIDTQYF.

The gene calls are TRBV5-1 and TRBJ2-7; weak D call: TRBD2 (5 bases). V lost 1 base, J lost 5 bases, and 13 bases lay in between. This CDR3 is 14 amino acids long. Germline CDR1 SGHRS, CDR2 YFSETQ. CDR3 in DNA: TGCGCCAGCAGCTTGAGGCCCGCGGGCCACGAGCAGTACTTC. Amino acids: CASSLRPAGHEQYF.

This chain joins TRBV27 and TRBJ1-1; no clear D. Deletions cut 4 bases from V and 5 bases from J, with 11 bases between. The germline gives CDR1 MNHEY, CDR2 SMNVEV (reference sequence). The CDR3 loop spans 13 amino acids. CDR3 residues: CASSSSTRTEAFF. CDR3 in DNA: TGTGCCAGCAGTTCCTCGACGAGGACTGAAGCTTTCTTT.